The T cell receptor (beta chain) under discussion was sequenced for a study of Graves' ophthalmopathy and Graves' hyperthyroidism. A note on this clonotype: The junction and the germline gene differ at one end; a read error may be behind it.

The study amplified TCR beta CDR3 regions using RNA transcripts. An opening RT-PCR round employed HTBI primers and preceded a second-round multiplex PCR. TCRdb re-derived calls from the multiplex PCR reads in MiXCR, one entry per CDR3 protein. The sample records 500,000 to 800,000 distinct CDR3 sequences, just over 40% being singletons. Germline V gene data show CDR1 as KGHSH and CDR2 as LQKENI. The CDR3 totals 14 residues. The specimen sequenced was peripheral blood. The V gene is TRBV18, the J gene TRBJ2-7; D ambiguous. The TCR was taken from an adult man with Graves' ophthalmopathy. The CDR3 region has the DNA TGTGCCAGCTCTCCACAGAGAGCCCCCTACGAGCAGTACTTC. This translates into CASSPQRAPYEQYF.